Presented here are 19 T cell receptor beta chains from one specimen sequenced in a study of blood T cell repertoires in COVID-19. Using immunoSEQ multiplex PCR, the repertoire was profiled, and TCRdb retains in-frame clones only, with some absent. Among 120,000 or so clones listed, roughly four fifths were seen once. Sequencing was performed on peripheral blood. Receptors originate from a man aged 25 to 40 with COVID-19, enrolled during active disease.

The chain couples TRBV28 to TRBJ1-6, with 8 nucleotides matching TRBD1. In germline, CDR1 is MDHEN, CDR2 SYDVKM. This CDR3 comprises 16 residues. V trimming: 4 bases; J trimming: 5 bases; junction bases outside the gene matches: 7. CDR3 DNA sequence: TGTGCCAGCAGTTCGACAGGGGAAGGAGATAATTCACCCCTCCACTTT. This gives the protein CASSSTGEGDNSPLHF.

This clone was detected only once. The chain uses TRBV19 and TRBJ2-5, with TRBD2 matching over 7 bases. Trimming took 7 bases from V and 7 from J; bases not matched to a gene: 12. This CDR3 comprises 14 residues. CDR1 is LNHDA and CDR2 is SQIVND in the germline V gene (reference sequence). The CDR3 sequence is CASTGRGREGTQYF. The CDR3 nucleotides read TGTGCCAGTACCGGGAGAGGGAGGGAAGGGACCCAGTACTTC.

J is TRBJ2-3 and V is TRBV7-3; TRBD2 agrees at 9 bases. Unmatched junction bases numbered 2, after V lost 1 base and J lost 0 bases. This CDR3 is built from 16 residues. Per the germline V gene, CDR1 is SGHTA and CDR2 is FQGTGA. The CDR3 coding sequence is TGTGCCAGCAGCTTAAGCGGGGGGGATAGCACAGATACGCAGTATTTT. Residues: CASSLSGGDSTDTQYF.

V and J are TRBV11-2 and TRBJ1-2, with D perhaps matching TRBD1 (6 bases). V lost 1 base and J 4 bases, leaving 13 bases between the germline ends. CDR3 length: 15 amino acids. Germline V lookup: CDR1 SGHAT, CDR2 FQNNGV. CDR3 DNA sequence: TGTGCCAGCAGCTTAGCCTTCGACAGGACCTATGGCTACACCTTC. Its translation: CASSLAFDRTYGYTF.

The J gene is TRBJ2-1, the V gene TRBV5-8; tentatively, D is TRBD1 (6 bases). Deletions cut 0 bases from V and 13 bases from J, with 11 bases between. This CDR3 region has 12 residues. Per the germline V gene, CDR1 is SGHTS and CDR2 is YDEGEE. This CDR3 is CASSLAVDSQFF. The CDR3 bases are TGTGCCAGCAGCTTGGCGGTGGACAGTCAGTTCTTC. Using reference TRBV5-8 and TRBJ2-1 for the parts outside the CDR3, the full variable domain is EAGVTQSPTHLIKTRGQQATLRCSPISGHTSVYWYQQALGLGLQFLLWYDEGEERNRGNFPPRFSGRQFPNYSSELNVNALELEDSALYLCASSLAVDSQFFGPGTRLTVL.

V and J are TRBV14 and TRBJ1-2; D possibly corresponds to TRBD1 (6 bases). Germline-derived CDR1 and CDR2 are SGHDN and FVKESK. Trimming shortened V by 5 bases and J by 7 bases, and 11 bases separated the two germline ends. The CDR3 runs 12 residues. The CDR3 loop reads CASSTDRTGYTF. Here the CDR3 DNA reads TGTGCCAGCAGCACCGACAGGACTGGCTACACCTTC.

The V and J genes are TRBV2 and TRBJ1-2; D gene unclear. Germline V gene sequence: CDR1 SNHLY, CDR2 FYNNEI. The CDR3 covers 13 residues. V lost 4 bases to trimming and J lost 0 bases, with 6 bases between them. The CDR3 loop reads CASSGAANYGYTF. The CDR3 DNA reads TGTGCCAGCAGTGGGGCAGCTAACTATGGCTACACCTTC.

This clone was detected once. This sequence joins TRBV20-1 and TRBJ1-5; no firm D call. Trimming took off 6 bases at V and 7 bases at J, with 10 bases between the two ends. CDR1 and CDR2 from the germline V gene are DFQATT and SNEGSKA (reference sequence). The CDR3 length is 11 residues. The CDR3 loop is CSAAAGQPQHF. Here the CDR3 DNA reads TGCAGTGCCGCCGCGGGCCAGCCCCAGCATTTT.

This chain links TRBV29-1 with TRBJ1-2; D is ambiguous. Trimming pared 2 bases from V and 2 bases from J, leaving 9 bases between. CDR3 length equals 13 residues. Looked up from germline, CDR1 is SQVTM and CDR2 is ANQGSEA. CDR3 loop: CSVEKALNYGYTF. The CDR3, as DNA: TGCAGCGTTGAAAAAGCCCTAAACTATGGCTACACCTTC.

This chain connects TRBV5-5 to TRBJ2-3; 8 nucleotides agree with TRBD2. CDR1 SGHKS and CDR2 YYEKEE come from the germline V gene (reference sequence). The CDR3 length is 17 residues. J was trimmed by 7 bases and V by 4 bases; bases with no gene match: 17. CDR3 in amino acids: CASSLLADVSLSHTQYF. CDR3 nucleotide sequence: TGTGCCAGCAGCCTACTAGCGGACGTGTCTCTTTCCCATACGCAGTATTTT.

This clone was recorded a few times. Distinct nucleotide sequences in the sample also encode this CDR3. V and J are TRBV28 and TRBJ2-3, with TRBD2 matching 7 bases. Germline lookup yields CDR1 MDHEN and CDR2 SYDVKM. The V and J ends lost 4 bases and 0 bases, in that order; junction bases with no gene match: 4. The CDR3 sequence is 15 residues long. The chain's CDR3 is CASSSTSDSTDTQYF. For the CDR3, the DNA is TGTGCCAGCAGTTCTACTAGCGATAGCACAGATACGCAGTATTTT. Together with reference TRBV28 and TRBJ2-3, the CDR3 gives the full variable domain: DVKVTQSSRYLVKRTGEKVFLECVQDMDHENMFWYRQDPGLGLRLIYFSYDVKMKEKGDIPEGYSVSREKKERFSLILESASTNQTSMYLCASSSTSDSTDTQYFGPGTRLTVL.

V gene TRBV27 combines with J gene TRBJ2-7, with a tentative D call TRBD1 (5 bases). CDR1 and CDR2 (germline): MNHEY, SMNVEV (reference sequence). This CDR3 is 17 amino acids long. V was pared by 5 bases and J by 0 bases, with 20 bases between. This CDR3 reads CASSPGSWGLSSYEQYF. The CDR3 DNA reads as TGTGCCAGCAGTCCAGGATCTTGGGGCCTAAGCTCCTACGAGCAGTACTTC.

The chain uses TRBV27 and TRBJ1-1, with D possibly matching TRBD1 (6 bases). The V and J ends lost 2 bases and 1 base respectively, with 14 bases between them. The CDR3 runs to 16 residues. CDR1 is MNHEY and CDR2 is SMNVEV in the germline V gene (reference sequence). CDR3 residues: CASSLVAGVKNTEAFF. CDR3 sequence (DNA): TGTGCCAGCAGTTTAGTGGCAGGGGTCAAGAACACTGAAGCTTTCTTT.

The DNA of the CDR3 is TGTGCCACCAGCAGAGCGGGACTGTTGGAGACCCAGTACTTC. Translating it yields CATSRAGLLETQYF. The V and J genes are TRBV15 and TRBJ2-5, with D perhaps TRBD2 (6 bases). The germline gives CDR1 LNHNV, CDR2 YYDKDF (reference sequence). CDR3 size: 14 residues. Trimming shortened V by 1 base and J by 5 bases, and 11 bases separated the two germline ends.

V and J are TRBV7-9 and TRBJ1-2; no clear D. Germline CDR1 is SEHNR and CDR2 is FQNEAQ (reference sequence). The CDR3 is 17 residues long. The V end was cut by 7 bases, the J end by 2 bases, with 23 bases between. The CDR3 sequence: CASTPWLFGKENYGYTF. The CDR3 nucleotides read TGTGCCAGCACCCCTTGGTTGTTCGGGAAAGAGAACTATGGCTACACCTTC.

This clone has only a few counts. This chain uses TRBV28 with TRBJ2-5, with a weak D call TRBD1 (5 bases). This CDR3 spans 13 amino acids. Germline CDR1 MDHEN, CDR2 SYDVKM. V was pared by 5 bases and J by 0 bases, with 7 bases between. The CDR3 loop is CASSPGYQETQYF. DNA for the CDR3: TGTGCCAGCAGTCCAGGGTACCAAGAGACCCAGTACTTC.

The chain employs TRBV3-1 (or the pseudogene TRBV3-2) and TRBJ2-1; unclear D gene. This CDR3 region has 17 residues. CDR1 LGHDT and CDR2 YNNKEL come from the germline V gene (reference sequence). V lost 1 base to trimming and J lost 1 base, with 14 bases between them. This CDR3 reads CASSQASGPTSYNEQFF. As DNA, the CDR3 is TGTGCCAGCAGCCAAGCTTCAGGTCCCACGTCCTACAATGAGCAGTTCTTC.

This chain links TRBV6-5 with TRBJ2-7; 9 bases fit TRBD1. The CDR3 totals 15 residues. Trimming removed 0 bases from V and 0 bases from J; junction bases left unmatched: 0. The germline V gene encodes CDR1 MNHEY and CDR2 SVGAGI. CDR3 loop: CASSYSDRGSYEQYF. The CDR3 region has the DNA TGTGCCAGCAGTTACTCGGACAGGGGCTCCTACGAGCAGTACTTC.

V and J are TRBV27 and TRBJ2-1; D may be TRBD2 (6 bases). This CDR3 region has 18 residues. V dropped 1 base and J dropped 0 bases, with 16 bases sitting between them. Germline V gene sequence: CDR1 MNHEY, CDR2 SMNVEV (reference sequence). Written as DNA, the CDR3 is TGTGCCAGCAGTTTATTTGGGACTGGGGGGAGCTCCTACAATGAGCAGTTCTTC. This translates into CASSLFGTGGSSYNEQFF.